This TCR beta chain was captured in a study of OX40 agonist ivuxolimab in advanced cancers. About the study: The study gave patients intravenous ivuxolimab at 0.01 to 10 mg/kg every 2 weeks.

Clones were sequenced by immunoSEQ multiplex PCR, and TCRdb holds only the in-frame ones, with some missing. This table has over 50,000 clones, roughly 89% appearing once. Source: CD4+ or CD8+ T cells sorted from blood, taken in a trial of the OX40 agonist ivuxolimab. This TCR came from an adult with an advanced solid tumor such as melanoma, head and neck, liver or kidney cancer.

CDR3 amino acids: CASSQDPVDEQYF. CDR3 DNA sequence: TGCGCCAGCAGCCAAGACCCCGTCGACGAGCAGTACTTC. This rearrangement joins TRBV4-1 to TRBJ2-7; no clear D. In germline, CDR1 is MGHRA, CDR2 YSYEKL. Between the trimmed V and J ends, which lost 0 bases and 5 bases, there was a span of 8 bases. The CDR3 totals 13 residues.